These 30 T cell receptor beta chains originate from one sample sequenced in a study of T cell responses to AZD1222 COVID-19 vaccine. The table came from immunoSEQ multiplex PCR; TCRdb's copy has only in-frame clones and leaves some out. The sample consists of 95,000 to 150,000 clones, roughly 90% of them appearing once. Sequenced here: peripheral blood, sampled on day 0 of AZD1222 vaccination. The receptors here all came from an adult in good health.

The V and J genes are TRBV20-1 and TRBJ2-1, with D tentatively TRBD2 (5 bases). Germline CDR1 and CDR2: DFQATT and SNEGSKA (reference sequence). Trimming pared 3 bases from V and 7 bases from J, leaving 19 bases between. The CDR3 has 15 residues. The CDR3 loop is CSASHGGLGLNEQFF. The DNA of the CDR3 is TGCAGTGCTAGTCACGGAGGACTCGGGTTGAATGAGCAGTTCTTC.

The rearrangement uses TRBV2 and TRBJ2-3, with 9 nucleotides matching TRBD1. Germline V gene lookup returns CDR1 SNHLY and CDR2 FYNNEI. This CDR3 is built from 15 residues. V gave up 6 bases and J gave up 4 bases; unmatched junction bases: 8. This CDR3 is CASRPGQGISDTQYF. CDR3 coding DNA: TGTGCCAGCAGGCCGGGACAGGGAATTTCAGATACGCAGTATTTT.

The chain couples TRBV3-1 (or the pseudogene TRBV3-2) to TRBJ2-5; maybe TRBD2 (6 bases). Germline V gene data show CDR1 as LGHDT and CDR2 as YNNKEL (reference sequence). Trimming removed 2 bases at V and 14 bases at J, with 18 bases between. There are 13 residues in the CDR3. The CDR3 loop reads CASSQHNGLPGYF. Written as DNA, the CDR3 is TGTGCCAGCAGCCAACATAACGGACTACCGGGTTACTTC.

The chain links TRBV27 to TRBJ2-7; TRBD1 matches 9 bases. The CDR3 runs to 15 residues. Germline assignment: CDR1 MNHEY and CDR2 SMNVEV (reference sequence). Trimming took 3 bases from V and 3 from J; bases not matched to a gene: 6. CDR3 sequence: CASSFRPTGGYEQYF. CDR3 nucleotide sequence: TGTGCCAGCAGTTTTCGTCCGACAGGGGGCTACGAGCAGTACTTC.

This clone was seen just once. The V call is TRBV6-2 or TRBV6-3, the J call TRBJ1-1; TRBD1 might be the D (6 bases). The germline V gene has CDR1 MNHEY and CDR2 SVGEGT. The CDR3 is 15 residues long. The V gene lost 4 bases and the J gene lost 0 bases, with 12 bases spanning the gap. The CDR3 nucleotides are TGTGCCAGCAGTTCTCCGGGGGGCCTGAACACTGAAGCTTTCTTT. Amino acid sequence: CASSSPGGLNTEAFF.

This clone has more than one count but fewer than ten. The rearrangement links TRBV7-3 to TRBJ2-7; 9 bases match TRBD1. The trim removed 5 bases at V and 3 bases at J, leaving 2 bases unmatched. The CDR3 is 13 residues long. Germline V gene sequence: CDR1 SGHTA, CDR2 FQGTGA. CDR3 sequence: CASSRDRDYEQYF. The CDR3 DNA sequence: TGTGCCAGCAGCCGGGACAGGGACTACGAGCAGTACTTC.

The genes are TRBV27 and TRBJ1-2; D is unclear. Trimming removed 4 bases at V and 5 bases at J, with 11 bases between. Germline V CDR1 and CDR2: MNHEY, SMNVEV (reference sequence). This CDR3 comprises 13 residues. The CDR3 region has the DNA TGTGCCAGCAGTTCGAAGGGTTCTTATGGCTACACCTTC. Its protein product is CASSSKGSYGYTF.

The chain links TRBV21-1 to TRBJ2-7; the listed D gene, TRBD2, was not tested against the DNA. TRBV21-1 is labeled a pseudogene. The CDR3 has 13 amino acids. CDR3 DNA sequence: TGTGCCAGCAGCCGGGAGTTTAACTACGAGCAGTACTTC. Residues: CASSREFNYEQYF.

The chain couples TRBV6-2 or TRBV6-3 to TRBJ2-7; D uncertain. Germline V CDR1 and CDR2: MNHEY, SVGEGT. This CDR3 has 12 amino acids. V lost 1 base, J lost 7 bases, and 8 bases lay in between. In DNA, the CDR3 is TGTGCCAGCAGTTACTATGACTTGGAGCAGTACTTC. Amino acid sequence: CASSYYDLEQYF.

The chain couples TRBV20-1 to TRBJ2-7; D is ambiguous. Germline V lookup: CDR1 DFQATT, CDR2 SNEGSKA (reference sequence). V lost 3 bases to trimming and J lost 4 bases, with 7 bases between them. The CDR3 has 11 residues. The CDR3 region is CSASPGYEQYF. In DNA, the CDR3 is TGCAGTGCTAGTCCCGGTTACGAGCAGTACTTC.

This clone was recorded only once. This rearrangement joins TRBV5-4 to TRBJ1-5; D is ambiguous. The CDR3 extends over 14 amino acids. Germline CDR1 and CDR2: SGHNT and YYREEE (reference sequence). V lost 2 bases, J lost 0 bases, and 6 bases lay in between. CDR3 sequence reads: CASSFGGSNQPQHF. Here the CDR3 DNA reads TGTGCCAGCAGCTTTGGCGGTAGCAATCAGCCCCAGCATTTT.

The chain employs TRBV30 and TRBJ1-5; no reliable D call. Germline V CDR1 and CDR2: GTSNPN, SVGIG (reference sequence). V gave up 1 base and J gave up 4 bases, with 8 bases separating them. The CDR3 runs to 13 residues. The CDR3 DNA reads TGTGCCTGGAGTGCGGGGAGGAATCAGCCCCAGCATTTT. It yields the protein CAWSAGRNQPQHF. Full variable domain (outside the CDR3, taken from reference TRBV30 and TRBJ1-5): SQTIHQWPATLVQPVGSPLSLECTVEGTSNPNLYWYRQAAGRGLQLLFYSVGIGQISSEVPQNLSASRPQDRQFILSSKKLLLSDSGFYLCAWSAGRNQPQHFGDGTRLSIL.

In this sample, this clone turned up a few times. The chain links TRBV5-1 to TRBJ2-7; 8 bases map to TRBD1. V lost 7 bases and J lost 5; bases outside the gene matches: 11. In germline, CDR1 is SGHRS, CDR2 YFSETQ. The CDR3 loop spans 14 amino acids. The CDR3 region has the DNA TGCGCCAGCGGATTTCAGGACAGGGAAGACGAGCAGTACTTC. Its translation: CASGFQDREDEQYF.

The V call is TRBV28, the J call TRBJ1-5; 7 nucleotides agree with TRBD1. Trimming took 4 bases from V and 1 from J; bases not matched to a gene: 4. CDR1 MDHEN and CDR2 SYDVKM come from the germline V gene. The CDR3 covers 15 residues. Here the CDR3 reads CASSSGTASNQPQHF. The CDR3 DNA sequence: TGTGCCAGCAGTTCCGGGACAGCAAGCAATCAGCCCCAGCATTTT.

V and J are TRBV18 and TRBJ1-6, with TRBD1 matching 11 bases. In germline, CDR1 is KGHSH, CDR2 LQKENI. With 5 bases clipped from V and 8 bases from J, the junction kept 5 bases outside the gene matches. The CDR3 consists of 15 residues. The CDR3 here is CASSAPGQGDSPLHF. The CDR3 DNA follows: TGTGCCAGCTCAGCTCCGGGACAGGGGGATTCACCCCTCCACTTT.

The rearrangement uses TRBV5-5 and TRBJ2-5; TRBD2 aligns across 10 bases. This CDR3 is built from 15 residues. The V gene's germline CDR1 is SGHKS and CDR2 YYEKEE (reference sequence). J gave up 1 base and V 4 bases, and 4 bases lay outside the gene matches. Here the CDR3 reads CASSQLAGAQETQYF. DNA for the CDR3: TGTGCCAGCAGCCAGCTAGCGGGGGCCCAAGAGACCCAGTACTTC. The complete variable domain, with remaining parts taken from reference TRBV5-5 and TRBJ2-5, reads DAGVTQSPTHLIKTRGQQVTLRCSPISGHKSVSWYQQVLGQGPQFIFQYYEKEERGRGNFPDRFSARQFPNYSSELNVNALLLGDSALYLCASSQLAGAQETQYFGPGTRLLVL.

This chain links TRBV6-5 with TRBJ2-1, with 7 bases identical to TRBD2. V lost 0 bases to trimming and J lost 5 bases; unmatched junction nucleotides: 4. The CDR3 consists of 15 residues. Germline loops: CDR1 MNHEY, CDR2 SVGAGI. Written as DNA, the CDR3 is TGTGCCAGCAGTTACTCCGGGACTAATAACAATGAGCAGTTCTTC. The encoded protein is CASSYSGTNNNEQFF.

The rearrangement joins TRBV11-2 to TRBJ2-2, with 7 positions matching TRBD1. V trimming: 5 bases; J trimming: 5 bases; junction bases outside the gene matches: 8. Germline V gene sequence: CDR1 SGHAT, CDR2 FQNNGV. This CDR3 has 15 residues. Written as DNA, the CDR3 is TGTGCCAGCAGCACTCTGACAGGGCGGACCGGGGAGCTGTTTTTT. Residues: CASSTLTGRTGELFF.

The CDR3: CASSARTNTGELFF. DNA of the CDR3: TGTGCCAGCAGCGCCAGGACGAACACCGGGGAGCTGTTTTTT. This chain uses TRBV9 with TRBJ2-2; D uncertain. V was clipped by 3 bases and J by 0 bases, with 6 bases between them. The germline gives CDR1 SGDLS, CDR2 YYNGEE. The CDR3 totals 14 residues. The variable domain in full, completed from reference TRBV9 and TRBJ2-2, reads DSGVTQTPKHLITATGQRVTLRCSPRSGDLSVYWYQQSLDQGLQFLIQYYNGEERAKGNILERFSAQQFPDLHSELNLSSLELGDSALYFCASSARTNTGELFFGEGSRLTVL.

V and J are TRBV27 and TRBJ1-6, with D unclear. Germline CDR1 reads MNHEY; CDR2 reads SMNVEV (reference sequence). The CDR3 has 13 residues. With 8 bases removed from V and 7 bases from J, the gap between germline ends came to 12 bases. The chain's CDR3 is CASSFWVNSPLHF. DNA of the CDR3: TGTGCCAGCTCATTCTGGGTGAATTCACCCCTCCACTTT.

The V call is TRBV11-2, the J call TRBJ1-2; 7 bases are a match to TRBD1. In germline, CDR1 is SGHAT, CDR2 FQNNGV. With 4 bases clipped from V and 2 bases from J, the junction kept 7 bases outside the gene matches. The CDR3 length is 15 residues. CDR3 amino acids: CASSSYRGPNYGYTF. The CDR3 nucleotides are TGTGCCAGCAGCTCATACAGGGGTCCGAACTATGGCTACACCTTC.

This chain links TRBV6-5 with TRBJ1-2; D gene ambiguous. The CDR3 has 12 residues. Per the germline V gene, CDR1 is MNHEY and CDR2 is SVGAGI. Trimming took off 8 bases at V and 0 bases at J, with 7 bases between the two ends. The CDR3 nucleotides read TGTGCCAGCGGAGCCTCTAACTATGGCTACACCTTC. Translated: CASGASNYGYTF.

The chain uses TRBV4-3 and TRBJ2-7; TRBD2 matches 10 bases. V dropped 0 bases and J dropped 4; count of bases not matched to a gene: 3. CDR3 size: 15 residues. Germline V gene sequence: CDR1 LGHNA, CDR2 YSLEER. CDR3 region: CASSQEPSGSYEQYF. CDR3 DNA sequence: TGCGCCAGCAGCCAAGAGCCTAGCGGGAGTTACGAGCAGTACTTC.

This chain connects TRBV5-1 to TRBJ2-1; 9 positions match TRBD2. Germline trimming cut 3 bases from V and 5 bases from J; bases unmatched to any gene: 3. The CDR3 has 14 residues. Per germline, CDR1 SGHRS and CDR2 YFSETQ. The CDR3 sequence is CASSSTSGNNEQFF. In nucleotides, the CDR3 is TGCGCCAGCAGCTCGACTAGCGGCAACAATGAGCAGTTCTTC.

V usage is TRBV28 and J usage is TRBJ2-7; D might be TRBD1 (5 bases). The V gene lost 8 bases and the J gene lost 5 bases, with 16 bases spanning the gap. The CDR3 runs to 13 residues. Germline V lookup: CDR1 MDHEN, CDR2 SYDVKM. The CDR3 sequence: CASLHPARDEQYF. The CDR3 region has the DNA TGTGCCAGCCTCCATCCCGCCAGGGACGAGCAGTACTTC.

The chain uses TRBV18 and TRBJ1-1, with 7 nucleotides matching TRBD1. V lost 7 bases to trimming and J lost 2 bases; unmatched junction nucleotides: 13. This CDR3 comprises 16 residues. The germline gives CDR1 KGHSH, CDR2 LQKENI. In nucleotides, the CDR3 is TGTGCCAGCTTCACCGGCGGACAGGTGAGCAACACTGAAGCTTTCTTT. This codes for CASFTGGQVSNTEAFF.

The sample holds one count of this clone. The gene calls are TRBV12-2 and TRBJ1-4. TRBV12-2 is reported as a pseudogene. This CDR3 spans 20 amino acids. CDR3 DNA sequence: TGTGCAAGTCGCTTAGTCGGGGGCCGAGGAGGAAACTCAACTAATGAAAAACTGTTTTTT. Protein: CASRLVGGRGGNSTNEKLFF.

The gene calls are TRBV12-3 or TRBV12-4 and TRBJ2-7; D is unclear. V shed 1 base and J shed 3 bases, with 7 bases lying between them. The CDR3 sequence is 13 residues long. CDR3 sequence reads: CASSLGAVYEQYF. CDR3 DNA sequence: TGTGCCAGCAGTTTAGGGGCAGTCTACGAGCAGTACTTC.

CDR3 coding DNA: TGTGCCAGCAGCCAAGAAGGCCGGAGCTCCTATAATTCACCCCTCCACTTT. Its protein product is CASSQEGRSSYNSPLHF. This sequence joins TRBV3-1 (or the pseudogene TRBV3-2) and TRBJ1-6; D not resolved. This CDR3 has 17 amino acids. Germline CDR1 is LGHDT and CDR2 is YNNKEL (reference sequence). The ends were cut back, 0 bases at V and 0 bases at J, with 9 bases in the middle.

The chain carries TRBV19 and TRBJ2-7; 7 bases match TRBD1. The germline gives CDR1 LNHDA, CDR2 SQIVND (reference sequence). Trimming took 4 bases from V and 7 from J; bases not matched to a gene: 4. The CDR3 extends over 12 amino acids. CDR3 amino acids: CASSKDRMEQYF. As DNA, the CDR3 is TGTGCCAGTAGTAAGGACAGGATGGAGCAGTACTTC.